This TCR beta chain was retrieved from a study of shared T cell receptors in the human thymus. This table comes from immunoSEQ multiplex PCR, and its TCRdb copy is limited to in-frame clones, with some not included. The sample consists of 640,000 or so clones, roughly 86% of them appearing once. J lost 8 bases, V lost 2 bases, and 8 bases had no gene match. CDR3 length: 16 residues. The V gene's germline CDR1 is MDHEN and CDR2 SYDVKM. The same data also went into a second study, on human thymus T cells. As reported in that work: Unrelated individuals were reported by related research to share highly overlapping thymic repertoires.

The chain employs TRBV28 and TRBJ2-1; 11 nucleotides align to TRBD2. The receptor was isolated from a boy younger than two with a congenital heart defect. Sequenced: thymocytes. This chain's CDR3 is CASSLVLAGVFYEQFF. The CDR3 region has the DNA TGTGCCAGCAGTTTAGTACTAGCGGGAGTGTTCTATGAGCAGTTCTTC.